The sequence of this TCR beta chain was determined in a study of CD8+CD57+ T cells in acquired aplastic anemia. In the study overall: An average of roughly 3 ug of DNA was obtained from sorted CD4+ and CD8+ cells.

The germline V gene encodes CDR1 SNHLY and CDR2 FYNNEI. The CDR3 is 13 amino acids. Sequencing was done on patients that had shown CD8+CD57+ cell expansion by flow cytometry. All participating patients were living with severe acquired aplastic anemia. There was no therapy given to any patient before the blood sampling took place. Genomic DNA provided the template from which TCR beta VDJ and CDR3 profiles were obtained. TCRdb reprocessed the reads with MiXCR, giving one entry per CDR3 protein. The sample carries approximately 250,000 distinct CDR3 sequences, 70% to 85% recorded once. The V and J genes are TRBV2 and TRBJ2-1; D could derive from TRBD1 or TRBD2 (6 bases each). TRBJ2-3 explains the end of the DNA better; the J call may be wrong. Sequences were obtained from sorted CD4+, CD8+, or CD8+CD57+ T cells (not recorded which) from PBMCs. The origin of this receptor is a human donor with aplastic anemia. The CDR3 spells CASRAGGTGTQYF. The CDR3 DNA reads TGTGCCAGCAGGGCCGGGGGCACGGGTACACAGTATTTT.